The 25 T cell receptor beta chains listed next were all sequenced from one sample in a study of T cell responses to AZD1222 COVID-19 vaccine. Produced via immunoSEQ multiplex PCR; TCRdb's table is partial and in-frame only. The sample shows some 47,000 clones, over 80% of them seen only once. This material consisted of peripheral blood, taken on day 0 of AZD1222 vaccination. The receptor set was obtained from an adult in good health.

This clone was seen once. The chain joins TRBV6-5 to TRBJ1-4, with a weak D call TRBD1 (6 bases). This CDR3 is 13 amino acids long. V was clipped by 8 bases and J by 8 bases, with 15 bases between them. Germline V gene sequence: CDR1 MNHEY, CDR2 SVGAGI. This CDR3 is CASGSYREEKLFF. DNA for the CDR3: TGTGCCAGCGGCTCATACAGGGAAGAAAAACTGTTTTTT.

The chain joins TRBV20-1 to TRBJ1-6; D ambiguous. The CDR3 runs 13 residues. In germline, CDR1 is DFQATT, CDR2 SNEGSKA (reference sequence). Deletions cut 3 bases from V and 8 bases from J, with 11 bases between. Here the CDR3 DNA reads TGCAGTGCTAGTGCCCGTCTGGATTCACCCCTCCACTTT. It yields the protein CSASARLDSPLHF.

The CDR3 is CASSPGGRTGELFF. The CDR3 nucleotides read TGTGCCAGCAGCCCAGGGGGTCGGACCGGGGAGCTGTTTTTT. The J gene is TRBJ2-2, the V gene TRBV11-3, with 7 bases aligning to TRBD1. The CDR3 has 14 residues. Losses at the gene ends were 5 bases for V and 5 bases for J; bases not matched to a gene: 5. In germline, CDR1 is SGHNT, CDR2 YENEEA.

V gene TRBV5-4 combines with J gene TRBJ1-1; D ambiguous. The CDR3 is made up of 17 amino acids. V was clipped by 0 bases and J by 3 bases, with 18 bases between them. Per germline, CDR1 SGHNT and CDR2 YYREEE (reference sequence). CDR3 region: CASSLGLRSRRDTEAFF. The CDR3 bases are TGTGCCAGCAGCTTGGGGTTGAGGTCGCGGAGGGACACTGAAGCTTTCTTT. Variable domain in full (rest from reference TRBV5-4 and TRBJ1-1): ETGVTQSPTHLIKTRGQQVTLRCSSQSGHNTVSWYQQALGQGPQFIFQYYREEENGRGNFPPRFSGLQFPNYSSELNVNALELDDSALYLCASSLGLRSRRDTEAFFGQGTRLTVV.

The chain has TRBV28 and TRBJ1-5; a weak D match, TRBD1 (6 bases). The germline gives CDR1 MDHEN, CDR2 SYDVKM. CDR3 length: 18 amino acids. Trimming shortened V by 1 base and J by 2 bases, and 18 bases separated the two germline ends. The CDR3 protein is CASSLSSYRVRGNQPQHF. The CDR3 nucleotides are TGTGCCAGCAGTTTATCCAGCTACAGGGTTAGGGGCAATCAGCCCCAGCATTTT.

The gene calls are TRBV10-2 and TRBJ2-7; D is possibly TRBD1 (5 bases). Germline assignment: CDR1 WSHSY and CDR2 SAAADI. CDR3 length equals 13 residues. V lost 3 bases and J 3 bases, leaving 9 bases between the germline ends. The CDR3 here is CASSDGQGYEQYF. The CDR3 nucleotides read TGCGCCAGCAGTGATGGGCAGGGCTACGAGCAGTACTTC.

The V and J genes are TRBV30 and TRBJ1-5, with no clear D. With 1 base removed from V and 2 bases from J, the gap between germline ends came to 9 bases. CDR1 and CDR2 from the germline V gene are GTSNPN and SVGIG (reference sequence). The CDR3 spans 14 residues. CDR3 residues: CAWSAGKGNQPQHF. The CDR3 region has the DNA TGTGCCTGGAGTGCTGGGAAGGGCAATCAGCCCCAGCATTTT.

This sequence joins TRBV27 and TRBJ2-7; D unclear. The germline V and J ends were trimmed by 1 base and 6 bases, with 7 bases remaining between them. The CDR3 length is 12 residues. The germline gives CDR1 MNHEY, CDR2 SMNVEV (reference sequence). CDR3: CASSLYAGEQYF. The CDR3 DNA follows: TGTGCCAGCAGTTTATATGCTGGCGAGCAGTACTTC.

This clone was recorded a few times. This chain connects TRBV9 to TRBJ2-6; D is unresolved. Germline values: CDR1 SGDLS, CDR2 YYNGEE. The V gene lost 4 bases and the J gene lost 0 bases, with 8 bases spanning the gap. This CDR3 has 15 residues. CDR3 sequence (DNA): TGTGCCAGCAGCCCCTTGAGCTCTGGGGCCAACGTCCTGACTTTC. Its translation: CASSPLSSGANVLTF.

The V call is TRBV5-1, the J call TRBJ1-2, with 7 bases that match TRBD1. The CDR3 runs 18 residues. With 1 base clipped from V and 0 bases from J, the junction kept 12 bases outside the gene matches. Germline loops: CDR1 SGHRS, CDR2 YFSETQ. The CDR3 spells CASSLNRLGTEANYGYTF. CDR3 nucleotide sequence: TGCGCCAGCAGCTTGAACCGGTTAGGGACAGAAGCTAACTATGGCTACACCTTC.

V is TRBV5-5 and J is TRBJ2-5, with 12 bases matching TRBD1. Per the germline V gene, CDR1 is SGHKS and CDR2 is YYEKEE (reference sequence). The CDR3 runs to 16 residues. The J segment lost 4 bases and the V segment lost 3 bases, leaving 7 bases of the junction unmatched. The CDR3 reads CASSSPGTGGGETQYF. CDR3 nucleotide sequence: TGTGCCAGCAGCTCCCCCGGGACAGGGGGCGGAGAGACCCAGTACTTC.

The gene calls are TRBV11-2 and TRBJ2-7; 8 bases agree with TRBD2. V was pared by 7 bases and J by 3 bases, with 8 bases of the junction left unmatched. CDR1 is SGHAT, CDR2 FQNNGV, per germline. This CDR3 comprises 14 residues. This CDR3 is CASTHPGTSYEQYF. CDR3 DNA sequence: TGTGCCAGCACCCACCCCGGGACTAGCTACGAGCAGTACTTC.

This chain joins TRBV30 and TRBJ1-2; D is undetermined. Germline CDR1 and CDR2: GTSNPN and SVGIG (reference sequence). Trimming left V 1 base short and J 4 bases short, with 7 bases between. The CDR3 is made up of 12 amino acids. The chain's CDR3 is CAWSEKSYGYTF. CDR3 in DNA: TGTGCCTGGAGTGAAAAGTCCTATGGCTACACCTTC.

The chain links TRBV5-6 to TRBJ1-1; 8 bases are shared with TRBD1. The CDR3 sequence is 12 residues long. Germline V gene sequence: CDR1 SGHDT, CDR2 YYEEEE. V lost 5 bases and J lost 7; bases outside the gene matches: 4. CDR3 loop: CASSRDRGEAFF. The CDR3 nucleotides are TGTGCCAGCAGTCGCGACAGGGGTGAAGCTTTCTTT.

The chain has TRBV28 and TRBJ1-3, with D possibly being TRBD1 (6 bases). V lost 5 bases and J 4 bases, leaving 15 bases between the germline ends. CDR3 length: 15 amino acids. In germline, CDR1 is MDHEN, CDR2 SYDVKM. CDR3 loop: CASSGEQGRGNTIYF. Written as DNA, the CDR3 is TGTGCCAGCAGTGGGGAACAGGGCCGAGGAAACACCATATATTTT. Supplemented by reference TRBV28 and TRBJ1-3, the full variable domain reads DVKVTQSSRYLVKRTGEKVFLECVQDMDHENMFWYRQDPGLGLRLIYFSYDVKMKEKGDIPEGYSVSREKKERFSLILESASTNQTSMYLCASSGEQGRGNTIYFGEGSWLTVV.

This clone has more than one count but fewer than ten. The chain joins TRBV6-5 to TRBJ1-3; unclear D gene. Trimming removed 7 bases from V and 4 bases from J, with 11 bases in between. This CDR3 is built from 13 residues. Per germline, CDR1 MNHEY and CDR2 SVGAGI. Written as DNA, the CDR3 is TGTGCCAGCACCCCCAATGGGGGAAACACCATATATTTT. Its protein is CASTPNGGNTIYF.

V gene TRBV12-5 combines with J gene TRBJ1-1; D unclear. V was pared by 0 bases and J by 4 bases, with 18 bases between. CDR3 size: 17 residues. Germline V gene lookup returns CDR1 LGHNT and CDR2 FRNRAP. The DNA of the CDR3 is TGTGCTAGTGGTTTGGTACTTCTTAGGTCTTTCCCCACTGAAGCTTTCTTT. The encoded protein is CASGLVLLRSFPTEAFF.

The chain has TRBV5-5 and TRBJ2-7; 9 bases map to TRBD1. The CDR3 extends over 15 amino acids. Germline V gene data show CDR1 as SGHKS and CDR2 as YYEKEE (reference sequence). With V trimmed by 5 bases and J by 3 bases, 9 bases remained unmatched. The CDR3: CASRVITGGNYEQYF. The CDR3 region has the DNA TGTGCCAGCAGGGTTATCACAGGGGGCAACTACGAGCAGTACTTC.

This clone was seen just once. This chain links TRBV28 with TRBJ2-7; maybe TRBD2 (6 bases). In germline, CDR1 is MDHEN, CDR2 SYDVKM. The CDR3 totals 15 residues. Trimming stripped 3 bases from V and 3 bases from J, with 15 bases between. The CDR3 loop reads CASSFHGGFLYEQYF. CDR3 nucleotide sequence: TGTGCCAGCAGTTTTCACGGAGGGTTTCTCTACGAGCAGTACTTC.

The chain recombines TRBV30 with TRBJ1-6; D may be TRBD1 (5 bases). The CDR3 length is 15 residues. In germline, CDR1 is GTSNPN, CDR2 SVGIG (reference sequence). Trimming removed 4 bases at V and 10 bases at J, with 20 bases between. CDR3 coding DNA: TGTGCCTGGAAAGGGTCGGCAGGGAGGTACTCACCCCTCCACTTT. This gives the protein CAWKGSAGRYSPLHF.

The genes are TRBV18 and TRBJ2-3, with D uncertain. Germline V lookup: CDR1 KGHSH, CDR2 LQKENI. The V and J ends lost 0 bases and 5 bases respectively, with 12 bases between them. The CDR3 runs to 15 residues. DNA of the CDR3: TGTGCCAGCTCACCACCCGAAGGCCGGGTAGATACGCAGTATTTT. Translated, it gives CASSPPEGRVDTQYF.

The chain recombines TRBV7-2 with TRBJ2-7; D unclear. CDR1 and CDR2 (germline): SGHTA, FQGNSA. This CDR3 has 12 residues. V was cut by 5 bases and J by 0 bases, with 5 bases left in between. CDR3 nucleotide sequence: TGTGCCAGCAGCCGCGTCTCCTACGAGCAGTACTTC. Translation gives CASSRVSYEQYF.

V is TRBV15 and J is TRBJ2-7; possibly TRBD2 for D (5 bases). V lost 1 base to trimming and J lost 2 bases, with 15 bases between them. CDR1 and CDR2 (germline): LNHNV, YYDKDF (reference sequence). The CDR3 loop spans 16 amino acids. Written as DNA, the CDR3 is TGTGCCACCAGCAGAGGCCCCGGGGTTCCAACCTACGAGCAGTACTTC. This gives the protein CATSRGPGVPTYEQYF.

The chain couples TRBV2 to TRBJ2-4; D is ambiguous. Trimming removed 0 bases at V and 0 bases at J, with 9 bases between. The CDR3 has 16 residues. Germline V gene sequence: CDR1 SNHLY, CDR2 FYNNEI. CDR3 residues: CASSEAGYLAKNIQYF. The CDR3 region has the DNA TGTGCCAGCAGTGAAGCGGGCTACCTAGCCAAAAACATTCAGTACTTC.

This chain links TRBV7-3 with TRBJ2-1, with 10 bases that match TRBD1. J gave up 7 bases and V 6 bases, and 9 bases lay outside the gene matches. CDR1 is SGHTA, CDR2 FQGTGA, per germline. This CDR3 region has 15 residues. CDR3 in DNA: TGTGCCAGCAGTTTCGACAGGGGGCTAAGGAATGAGCAGTTCTTC. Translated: CASSFDRGLRNEQFF.